Sequencing of this T cell receptor (beta chain) was carried out in a study of blood T cell repertoires in COVID-19. Study at large: The analysed material was cDNA or gDNA that came from T cells, B-cell-depleted T cells, or PBMCs.

How the authors handled the data: The assay estimated nucleated cells by amplifying reference gene primers. TCRdb's table, derived via immunoSEQ multiplex PCR, lists solely in-frame clones and lacks some. D and trimming were read from the DNA, whereas the V and J calls and clone size are those reported in that table. The sample lists 200,000 to 250,000 clones; around 82% were seen once. The sample was peripheral blood. The sequence was collected from a woman in her 70s with acute or convalescent COVID-19.

In nucleotides, the CDR3 is TGTGCCAGCAGCCGGGGGTTCCAAGAGACCCAGTACTTC. Amino acid sequence: CASSRGFQETQYF. The chain uses TRBV7-9 and TRBJ2-5; TRBD2 is a possible D gene (6 bases). The CDR3 length is 13 residues. V was trimmed by 5 bases and J by 1 base, leaving 8 bases between them. Germline CDR1 is SEHNR and CDR2 is FQNEAQ (reference sequence). Full variable domain (outside the CDR3, taken from reference TRBV7-9 and TRBJ2-5): DTGVSQNPRHKITKRGQNVTFRCDPISEHNRLYWYRQTLGQGPEFLTYFQNEAQLEKSRLLSDRFSAERPKGSFSTLEIQRTEQGDSAMYLCASSRGFQETQYFGPGTRLLVL.